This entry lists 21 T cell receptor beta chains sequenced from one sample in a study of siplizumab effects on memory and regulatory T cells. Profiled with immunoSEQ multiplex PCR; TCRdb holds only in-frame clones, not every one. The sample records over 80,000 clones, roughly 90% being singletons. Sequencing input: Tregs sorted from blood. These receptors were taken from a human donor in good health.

In nucleotides, the CDR3 is TGTGCCAGCAGCTTTGTGGATGAAGCTTTCTTT. Amino acid sequence: CASSFVDEAFF. This chain joins TRBV5-6 and TRBJ1-1; D uncertain. Germline CDR1 is SGHDT and CDR2 is YYEEEE. The V and J ends lost 2 bases and 7 bases respectively, with 6 bases between them. The CDR3 has 11 residues.

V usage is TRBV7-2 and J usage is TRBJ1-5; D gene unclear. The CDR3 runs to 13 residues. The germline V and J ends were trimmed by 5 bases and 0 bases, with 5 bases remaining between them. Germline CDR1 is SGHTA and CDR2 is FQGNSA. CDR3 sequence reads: CASSPHSNQPQHF. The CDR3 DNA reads TGTGCCAGCAGCCCTCATAGCAATCAGCCCCAGCATTTT.

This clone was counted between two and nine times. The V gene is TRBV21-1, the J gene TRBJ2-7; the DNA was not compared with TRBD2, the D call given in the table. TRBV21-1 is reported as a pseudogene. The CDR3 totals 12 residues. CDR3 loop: CASRRGFSRQYF. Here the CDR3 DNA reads TGTGCCAGCCGGCGGGGGTTCTCCAGGCAGTACTTC.

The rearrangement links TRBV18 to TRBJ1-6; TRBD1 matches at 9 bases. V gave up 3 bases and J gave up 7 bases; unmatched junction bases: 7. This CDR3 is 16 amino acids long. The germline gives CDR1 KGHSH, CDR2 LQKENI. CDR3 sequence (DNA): TGTGCCAGCTCACCTGCCGGGACAGGGTTAAATTCACCCCTCCACTTT. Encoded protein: CASSPAGTGLNSPLHF. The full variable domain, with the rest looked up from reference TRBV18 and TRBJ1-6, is NAGVMQNPRHLVRRRGQEARLRCSPMKGHSHVYWYRQLPEEGLKFMVYLQKENIIDESGMPKERFSAEFPKEGPSILRIQQVVRGDSAAYFCASSPAGTGLNSPLHFGNGTRLTVT.

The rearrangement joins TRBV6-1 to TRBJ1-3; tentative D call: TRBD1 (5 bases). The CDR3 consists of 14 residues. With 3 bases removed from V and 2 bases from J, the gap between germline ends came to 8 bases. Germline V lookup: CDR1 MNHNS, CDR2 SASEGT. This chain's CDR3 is CASSDQGTGNTIYF. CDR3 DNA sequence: TGTGCCAGCAGTGATCAGGGTACTGGAAACACCATATATTTT.

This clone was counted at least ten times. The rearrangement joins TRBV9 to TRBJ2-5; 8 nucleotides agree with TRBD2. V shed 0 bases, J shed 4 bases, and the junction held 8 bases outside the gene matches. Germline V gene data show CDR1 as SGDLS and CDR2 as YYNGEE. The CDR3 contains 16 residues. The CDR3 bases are TGTGCCAGCAGCGTAGGGGTCGGGAGGGTCGTAGAGACCCAGTACTTC. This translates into CASSVGVGRVVETQYF. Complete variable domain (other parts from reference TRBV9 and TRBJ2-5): DSGVTQTPKHLITATGQRVTLRCSPRSGDLSVYWYQQSLDQGLQFLIQYYNGEERAKGNILERFSAQQFPDLHSELNLSSLELGDSALYFCASSVGVGRVVETQYFGPGTRLLVL.

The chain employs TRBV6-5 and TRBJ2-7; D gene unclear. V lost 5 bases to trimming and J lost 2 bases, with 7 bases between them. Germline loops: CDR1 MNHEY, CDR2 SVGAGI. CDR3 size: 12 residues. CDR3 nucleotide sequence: TGTGCCAGCAGTAATACCGCCTACGAGCAGTACTTC. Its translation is CASSNTAYEQYF.

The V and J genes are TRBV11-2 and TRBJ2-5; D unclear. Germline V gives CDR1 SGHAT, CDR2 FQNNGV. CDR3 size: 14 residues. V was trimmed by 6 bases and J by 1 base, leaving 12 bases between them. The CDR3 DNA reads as TGTGCCAGCAGTCGAGTTTGGGCCCAAGAGACCCAGTACTTC. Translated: CASSRVWAQETQYF.

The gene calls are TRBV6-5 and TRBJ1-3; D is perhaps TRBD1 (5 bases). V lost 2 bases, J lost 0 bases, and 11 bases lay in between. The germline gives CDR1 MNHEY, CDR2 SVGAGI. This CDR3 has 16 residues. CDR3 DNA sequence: TGTGCCAGCAGTTACCTTAGGGGCAGCTCTGGAAACACCATATATTTT. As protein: CASSYLRGSSGNTIYF.

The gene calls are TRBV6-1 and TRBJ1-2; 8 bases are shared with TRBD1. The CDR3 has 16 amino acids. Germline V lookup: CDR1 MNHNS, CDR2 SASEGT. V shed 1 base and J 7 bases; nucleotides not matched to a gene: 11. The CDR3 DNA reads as TGTGCCAGCAGTGAAGGAGGACAGGGCGTCGTACCTGGCTACACCTTC. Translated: CASSEGGQGVVPGYTF.

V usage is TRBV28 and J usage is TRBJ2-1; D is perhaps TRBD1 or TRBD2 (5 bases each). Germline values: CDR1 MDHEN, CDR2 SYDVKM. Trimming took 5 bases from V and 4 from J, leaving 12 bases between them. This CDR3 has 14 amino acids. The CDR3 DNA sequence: TGTGCCAGCAGTCCAAGAGAGGGGTACAATGAGCAGTTCTTC. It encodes CASSPREGYNEQFF.

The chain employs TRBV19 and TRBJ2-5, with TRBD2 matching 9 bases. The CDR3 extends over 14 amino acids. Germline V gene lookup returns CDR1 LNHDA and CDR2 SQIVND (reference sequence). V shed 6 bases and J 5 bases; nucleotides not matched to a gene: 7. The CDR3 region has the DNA TGTGCCAGTAGGGGCGGGGGGGCCGTGGAGACCCAGTACTTC. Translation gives CASRGGGAVETQYF. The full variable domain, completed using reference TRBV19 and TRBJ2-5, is DGGITQSPKYLFRKEGQNVTLSCEQNLNHDAMYWYRQDPGQGLRLIYYSQIVNDFQKGDIAEGYSVSREKKESFPLTVTSAQKNPTAFYLCASRGGGAVETQYFGPGTRLLVL.

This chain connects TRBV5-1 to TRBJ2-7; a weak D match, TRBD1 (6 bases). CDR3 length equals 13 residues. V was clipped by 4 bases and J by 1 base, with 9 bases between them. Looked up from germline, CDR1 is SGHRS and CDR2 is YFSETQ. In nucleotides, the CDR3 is TGCGCCAGCAGCCGGACAGAGTCCTACGAGCAGTACTTC. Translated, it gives CASSRTESYEQYF.

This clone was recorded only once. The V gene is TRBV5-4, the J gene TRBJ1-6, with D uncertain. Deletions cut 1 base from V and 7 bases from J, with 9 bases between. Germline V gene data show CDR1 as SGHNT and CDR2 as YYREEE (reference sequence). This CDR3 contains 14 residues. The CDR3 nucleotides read TGTGCCAGCAGCTTGTTCGGGAAAAATTCACCCCTCCACTTT. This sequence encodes CASSLFGKNSPLHF.

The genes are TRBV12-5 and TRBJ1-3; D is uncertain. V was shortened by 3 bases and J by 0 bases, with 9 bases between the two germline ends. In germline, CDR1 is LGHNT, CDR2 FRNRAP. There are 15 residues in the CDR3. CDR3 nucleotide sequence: TGTGCTAGTGGTTTTGGAGAGGTCTCTGGAAACACCATATATTTT. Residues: CASGFGEVSGNTIYF.

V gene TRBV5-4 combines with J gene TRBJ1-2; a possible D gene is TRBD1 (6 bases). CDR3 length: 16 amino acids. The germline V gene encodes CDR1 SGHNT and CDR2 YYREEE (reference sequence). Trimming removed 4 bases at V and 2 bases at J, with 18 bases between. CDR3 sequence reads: CASSPQRRQDNYGYTF. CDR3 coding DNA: TGTGCCAGCAGCCCCCAACGCAGACAGGACAACTATGGCTACACCTTC.

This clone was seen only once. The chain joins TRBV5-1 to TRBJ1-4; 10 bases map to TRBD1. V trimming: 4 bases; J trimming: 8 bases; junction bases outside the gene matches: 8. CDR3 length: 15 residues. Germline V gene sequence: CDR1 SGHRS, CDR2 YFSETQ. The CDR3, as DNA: TGCGCCAGCAGCGCGGGGACAGGGGCGGAGGAAAAACTGTTTTTT. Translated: CASSAGTGAEEKLFF.

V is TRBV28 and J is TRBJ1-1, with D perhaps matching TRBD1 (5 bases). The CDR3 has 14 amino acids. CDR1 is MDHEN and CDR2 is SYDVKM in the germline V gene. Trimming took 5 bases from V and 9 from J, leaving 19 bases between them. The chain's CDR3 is CASSGGAAIGKAFF. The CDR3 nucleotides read TGTGCCAGCAGTGGTGGGGCAGCGATCGGAAAAGCTTTCTTT.

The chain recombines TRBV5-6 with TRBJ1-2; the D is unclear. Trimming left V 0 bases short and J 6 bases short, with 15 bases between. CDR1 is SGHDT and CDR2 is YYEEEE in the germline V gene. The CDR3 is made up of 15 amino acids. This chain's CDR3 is CASSLVSLNFDGYTF. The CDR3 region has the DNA TGTGCCAGCAGCTTGGTCAGTCTTAACTTCGATGGCTACACCTTC. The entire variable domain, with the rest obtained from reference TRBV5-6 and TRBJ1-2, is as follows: DAGVTQSPTHLIKTRGQQVTLRCSPKSGHDTVSWYQQALGQGPQFIFQYYEEEERQRGNFPDRFSGHQFPNYSSELNVNALLLGDSALYLCASSLVSLNFDGYTFGSGTRLTVV.

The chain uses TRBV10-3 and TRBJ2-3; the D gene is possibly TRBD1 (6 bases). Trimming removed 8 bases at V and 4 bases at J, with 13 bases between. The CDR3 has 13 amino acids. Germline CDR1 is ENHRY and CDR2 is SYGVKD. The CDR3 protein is CAIGGRGSDTQYF. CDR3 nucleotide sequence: TGTGCCATCGGCGGCAGGGGATCAGATACGCAGTATTTT.

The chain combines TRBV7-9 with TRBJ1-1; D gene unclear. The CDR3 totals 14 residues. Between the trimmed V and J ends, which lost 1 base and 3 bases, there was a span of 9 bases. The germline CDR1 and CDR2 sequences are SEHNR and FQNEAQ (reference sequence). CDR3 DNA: TGTGCCAGCAGCTTAGGGTACAGCTACACTGAAGCTTTCTTT. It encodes CASSLGYSYTEAFF.